A single sample is the source of the 32 T cell receptor beta chains below, sequenced in a study of T cells in Graves' hyperthyroidism and ophthalmopathy. The TCR beta CDR3 regions underwent amplification using RNA transcripts as the source. When the TCR CDR3 underwent first-round RT-PCR, the HTBI primer set was used. TCRdb re-analysed the multiplex PCR reads in MiXCR, keeping a single row per CDR3 protein. The repertoire includes approximately 380,000 distinct CDR3 sequences, under 20% of them detected once, and roughly two fifths sits in the top ten. The sample was blood. The receptors come from a man younger than 35 with Graves' ophthalmopathy.

This clonotype was picked up many times. The chain uses TRBV24-1 and TRBJ2-7, with a tentative D call TRBD1 (5 bases). Germline assignment: CDR1 KGHDR and CDR2 SFDVKD. The CDR3 extends over 13 amino acids. V lost 0 bases and J 5 bases, leaving 7 bases between the germline ends. The CDR3 here is CATSDLWGHEQYF. The CDR3 DNA sequence: TGTGCCACCAGTGATTTGTGGGGCCACGAGCAGTACTTC.

This clonotype was seen at least ten times. The chain joins TRBV11-2 to TRBJ2-7, with D possibly TRBD1 on 6 matching bases. Per germline, CDR1 SGHAT and CDR2 FQNNGV. The CDR3 contains 15 residues. V lost 3 bases and J 3 bases, leaving 15 bases between the germline ends. The chain's CDR3 is CASSFTQGEGYEQYF. In nucleotides, the CDR3 is TGTGCCAGCAGCTTTACACAGGGTGAGGGCTACGAGCAGTACTTC.

This clonotype was observed at least ten times. The chain recombines TRBV12-3 or TRBV12-4 with TRBJ1-2; no clear D. The CDR3 extends over 14 amino acids. V dropped 4 bases and J dropped 7 bases, with 16 bases sitting between them. The CDR3: CASSSLPKGGGYTF. DNA for the CDR3: TGTGCCAGCAGTTCGCTACCGAAGGGCGGTGGCTACACCTTC.

This clonotype has just a few counts. This sequence joins TRBV19 and TRBJ2-4; 8 bases line up with TRBD1. Germline CDR1 LNHDA, CDR2 SQIVND (reference sequence). The junction had 6 bases not matched to a gene; V was cut back by 5 bases and J by 9 bases. The CDR3 loop spans 13 amino acids. The CDR3 region has the DNA TGTGCCAGTAGTGGTGGACAGGGCGGCATTCAGTACTTC. Its translation is CASSGGQGGIQYF.

The chain uses TRBV29-1 and TRBJ2-3; 7 nucleotides align to TRBD1. Germline V CDR1 and CDR2: SQVTM, ANQGSEA. The CDR3 spans 14 residues. V trimming: 6 bases; J trimming: 1 base; junction bases outside the gene matches: 7. CDR3 region: CSVQGQGGTDTQYF. The CDR3 DNA follows: TGCAGCGTCCAAGGGCAGGGGGGCACAGATACGCAGTATTTT.

This clonotype turned up a few times. The genes are TRBV29-1 and TRBJ2-1; D is possibly TRBD1 (6 bases). The CDR3 has 11 residues. Trimming removed 7 bases from V and 6 bases from J, with 10 bases in between. Germline values: CDR1 SQVTM, CDR2 ANQGSEA. CDR3 DNA sequence: TGCAGCGGTGTACAGGGCAATGAGCAGTTCTTC. Its protein is CSGVQGNEQFF.

This clonotype occurred many times. This chain connects TRBV9 to TRBJ2-7; D not resolved. The CDR3 has 15 residues. CDR1 and CDR2 (germline): SGDLS, YYNGEE. V lost 0 bases to trimming and J lost 0 bases, with 10 bases between them. CDR3 loop: CASSVGDANSYEQYF. CDR3 coding DNA: TGTGCCAGCAGCGTAGGTGACGCCAACTCCTACGAGCAGTACTTC.

In its sample, this clonotype was seen a few times. The chain recombines TRBV20-1 with TRBJ2-1, with TRBD1 as a possible D gene (6 bases). The CDR3 has 14 amino acids. Deletions cut 6 bases from V and 4 bases from J, with 16 bases between. Germline V gives CDR1 DFQATT, CDR2 SNEGSKA (reference sequence). The CDR3 reads CSASGQLVYNEQFF. CDR3 nucleotides: TGCAGTGCGTCAGGACAGCTCGTTTACAATGAGCAGTTCTTC.

This clonotype was seen ten or more times. An end of the junction does not agree with germline; a read error may underlie this. The chain combines TRBV7-2 with TRBJ2-7; 10 positions agree with TRBD2. Germline V gene sequence: CDR1 SGHTA, CDR2 FQGNSA. The CDR3 has 14 residues. CDR3: CASSLTSGAYEQYF. DNA of the CDR3: TGCGCCAGCAGCCTTACTAGCGGGGCCTACGAGCAGTACTTC.

This clonotype appeared a few times. The J gene is TRBJ2-6, the V gene TRBV29-1, with D possibly being TRBD1 or TRBD2 (5 bases each). The ends were cut back, 7 bases at V and 12 bases at J, with 10 bases in the middle. The CDR3 consists of 10 residues. The germline CDR1 and CDR2 sequences are SQVTM and ANQGSEA. CDR3 sequence (DNA): TGCAGCGCAGGGACCAGCGTCCTGACTTTC. Residues: CSAGTSVLTF. The whole variable domain, filled in from reference TRBV29-1 and TRBJ2-6, reads SAVISQKPSRDICQRGTSLTIQCQVDSQVTMMFWYRQQPGQSLTLIATANQGSEATYESGFVIDKFPISRPNLTFSTLTVSNMSPEDSSIYLCSAGTSVLTFGAGSRLTVL.

This clonotype was seen ten or more times. The CDR3 region is CASSSRSGGDSYNEQFF. CDR3 bases: TGTGCCAGCAGCTCCCGATCCGGGGGCGATTCGTACAATGAGCAGTTCTTC. The chain employs TRBV7-3 and TRBJ2-1; tentatively, D is TRBD1 or TRBD2 (6 bases each). Germline CDR1 reads SGHTA; CDR2 reads FQGTGA. Trimming stripped 4 bases from V and 4 bases from J, with 20 bases between. This CDR3 region has 17 residues.

At least ten counts were recorded for this clonotype. The chain combines TRBV24-1 with TRBJ2-1, with 11 bases lining up with TRBD2. The length of the CDR3 is 17 residues. Germline CDR1 reads KGHDR; CDR2 reads SFDVKD. With V trimmed by 5 bases and J by 9 bases, 14 bases remained unmatched. In nucleotides, the CDR3 is TGTGCCACCAGTGCCCTTGGGGTAGCGGGGGGGCCTGGTGAGCAGTTCTTC. Its protein is CATSALGVAGGPGEQFF.

This clonotype came up a few times. One junction end does not reproduce the germline sequence, and a read error may be involved. J is TRBJ2-7 and V is TRBV12-3 or TRBV12-4, with 7 bases aligning to TRBD2. The CDR3 totals 14 residues. The CDR3 DNA sequence: TGTGCCAGCAGTTCGCGGGGGATGGTTTACGAACAGTACTTC. It is translated as CASSSRGMVYEQYF.

This clonotype has more than one count but fewer than ten. This sequence joins TRBV2 and TRBJ2-2, with 12 bases matching TRBD2. The junction had 0 bases not matched to a gene; V was cut back by 9 bases and J by 4 bases. CDR1 and CDR2 (germline): SNHLY, FYNNEI. The CDR3 sequence is 13 residues long. CDR3 loop: CARGLAGTGELFF. CDR3 sequence (DNA): TGTGCCAGGGGACTAGCGGGCACCGGGGAGCTGTTTTTT.

This clonotype was seen more than once but under ten times. The chain couples TRBV2 to TRBJ1-6, with 10 nucleotides matching TRBD1. Germline values: CDR1 SNHLY, CDR2 FYNNEI. V dropped 11 bases and J dropped 5; count of bases not matched to a gene: 3. The CDR3 length is 13 residues. CDR3 nucleotide sequence: TGTGCCGTCGGACAGGGGGATAATTCACCCCTCCACTTT. Amino acid sequence: CAVGQGDNSPLHF.

The chain uses TRBV19 and TRBJ1-5, with D unclear. The germline gives CDR1 LNHDA, CDR2 SQIVND (reference sequence). The germline V and J ends were trimmed by 6 bases and 3 bases, with 15 bases remaining between them. The CDR3 is made up of 15 amino acids. The CDR3 loop is CASRQREVLNQPQHF. Here the CDR3 DNA reads TGTGCCAGTAGGCAGAGGGAGGTTCTCAATCAGCCCCAGCATTTT.

For the CDR3, the DNA is TGTGCCAGCAGCTTGGAGTCAGGGCCCAATCAGCCCCAGCATTTT. Translated, it gives CASSLESGPNQPQHF. This chain uses TRBV5-8 with TRBJ1-5, with D perhaps matching TRBD1 (5 bases). Trimming took off 0 bases at V and 3 bases at J, with 10 bases between the two ends. Germline V gene lookup returns CDR1 SGHTS and CDR2 YDEGEE. The CDR3 has 15 amino acids.

This clonotype was picked up many times. The J gene is TRBJ2-2, the V gene TRBV11-2, with 9 bases that match TRBD2. V trimming: 1 base; J trimming: 3 bases; junction bases outside the gene matches: 0. CDR3 length equals 15 residues. Germline V lookup: CDR1 SGHAT, CDR2 FQNNGV. The CDR3 loop is CASSLGGGDTGELFF. DNA for the CDR3: TGTGCCAGCAGCTTAGGCGGGGGGGACACCGGGGAGCTGTTTTTT.

Many counts were recorded for this clonotype. The chain employs TRBV7-2 and TRBJ2-1, with 7 bases matching TRBD2. The CDR3 is made up of 15 amino acids. V shed 2 bases and J 9 bases; nucleotides not matched to a gene: 10. CDR1 and CDR2 from the germline V gene are SGHTA and FQGNSA. The CDR3 sequence: CASSLFPSGVREQFF. In DNA form, the CDR3 reads TGTGCCAGCAGCTTATTTCCTAGCGGAGTACGTGAGCAGTTCTTC.

This clonotype came up a few times. CDR3 sequence: CASSTRGAPNRKFNYGYTF. The CDR3 nucleotides are TGTGCCAGCAGCACCCGCGGGGCCCCGAATCGTAAATTTAACTATGGCTACACCTTC. The genes are TRBV5-4 and TRBJ1-2, with D perhaps matching TRBD1 (5 bases). Trimming removed 4 bases from V and 1 base from J, with 26 bases in between. CDR1 and CDR2 from the germline V gene are SGHNT and YYREEE (reference sequence). The CDR3 covers 19 residues.

CDR3 region: CASRTGSGGGGELFF. CDR3 DNA: TGTGCCAGCAGAACGGGTTCCGGGGGCGGCGGGGAGCTGTTTTTT. This chain uses TRBV7-3 with TRBJ2-2, with D perhaps being TRBD1 or TRBD2 (6 bases each). The CDR3 has 15 residues. V lost 6 bases and J 7 bases, leaving 18 bases between the germline ends. In germline, CDR1 is SGHTA, CDR2 FQGTGA.

The chain employs TRBV28 and TRBJ1-5; a weak D match, TRBD1 (5 bases). V lost 5 bases to trimming and J lost 0 bases, with 23 bases between them. Looked up from germline, CDR1 is MDHEN and CDR2 is SYDVKM. This CDR3 is built from 19 residues. CDR3 region: CASSGGPGGGVNSNQPQHF. In nucleotides, the CDR3 is TGTGCCAGCAGTGGGGGTCCAGGTGGAGGGGTGAATAGCAATCAGCCCCAGCATTTT.

In its sample, this clonotype was seen many times. V usage is TRBV5-1 and J usage is TRBJ1-6; D gene unclear. The V gene's germline CDR1 is SGHRS and CDR2 YFSETQ. The CDR3 has 14 amino acids. V shed 2 bases and J shed 11 bases, with 14 bases lying between them. CDR3 amino acids: CASSFSEAATPLHF. In DNA form, the CDR3 reads TGCGCCAGCAGCTTCTCCGAGGCGGCGACACCCCTCCACTTT. Full variable domain (outside the CDR3, taken from reference TRBV5-1 and TRBJ1-6): KAGVTQTPRYLIKTRGQQVTLSCSPISGHRSVSWYQQTPGQGLQFLFEYFSETQRNKGNFPGRFSGRQFSNSRSEMNVSTLELGDSALYLCASSFSEAATPLHFGNGTRLTVT.

In the case of this clonotype: A much larger clone differs by one base, so this may be a read error. V and J are TRBV7-2 and TRBJ2-1; the D is unclear. CDR3 length equals 12 residues. Per the germline V gene, CDR1 is SGHTA and CDR2 is FQGNSA. Trimming removed 5 bases from V and 6 bases from J, with 8 bases in between. CDR3 coding DNA: TGTGCCAGCAGCGAAGGGTGCAATGAGCAGTTCTTC. As protein: CASSEGCNEQFF.

This clonotype has a handful of counts. The chain recombines TRBV15 with TRBJ2-5, with 8 bases that match TRBD1. This CDR3 region has 16 residues. The trim removed 1 base at V and 5 bases at J, leaving 9 bases unmatched. Per the germline V gene, CDR1 is LNHNV and CDR2 is YYDKDF (reference sequence). CDR3 coding DNA: TGTGCCACCAGCAGAGTTGTGGCAGGGGGCTTCGAGACCCAGTACTTC. It encodes CATSRVVAGGFETQYF.

There are many counts of this clonotype. The V call is TRBV20-1, the J call TRBJ1-1, with D possibly being TRBD1 (6 bases). Germline V lookup: CDR1 DFQATT, CDR2 SNEGSKA (reference sequence). The CDR3 length is 12 residues. The V and J ends lost 7 bases and 4 bases respectively, with 13 bases between them. The CDR3: CSVLQGATEAFF. CDR3 coding DNA: TGCAGTGTGCTACAGGGAGCCACTGAAGCTTTCTTT.

A remark on this clonotype: A read error is possible here, since a much larger clone lies one base away. The rearrangement joins TRBV12-3 or TRBV12-4 to TRBJ2-5; possible D gene TRBD2, 5 bases. CDR3 length: 13 residues. The V end was cut by 6 bases, the J end by 0 bases, with 8 bases between. The CDR3 DNA reads as TGTGCCAGCAGGCCGGGATACCAAGAGACCCAGTACTTC. Its protein product is CASRPGYQETQYF.

The chain combines TRBV7-9 with TRBJ2-7; 15 bases align to TRBD2. Germline V gene sequence: CDR1 SEHNR, CDR2 FQNEAQ (reference sequence). The CDR3 has 18 residues. Germline trimming cut 5 bases from V and 4 bases from J; bases unmatched to any gene: 12. The CDR3 protein is CASSETGTSGGISYEQYF. For the CDR3, the DNA is TGTGCCAGCAGCGAAACCGGGACTAGCGGGGGGATTTCGTACGAGCAGTACTTC.

This clonotype has at least ten counts. The chain uses TRBV7-6 and TRBJ2-5, with D unclear. This CDR3 has 15 residues. V was clipped by 1 base and J by 2 bases, with 11 bases between them. Germline values: CDR1 SGHVS, CDR2 FNYEAQ. The CDR3 sequence: CASSLGPNLQETQYF. The CDR3 DNA follows: TGTGCCAGCAGCTTAGGTCCTAACCTTCAAGAGACCCAGTACTTC.

This clonotype came up a few times. The chain employs TRBV5-6 and TRBJ1-2, with D maybe TRBD1 (6 bases). Between the trimmed V and J ends, which lost 3 bases and 6 bases, there was a span of 9 bases. Germline V gene data show CDR1 as SGHDT and CDR2 as YYEEEE. This CDR3 spans 12 amino acids. The DNA of the CDR3 is TGTGCCAGCAGCTGGGGGCGGGATGGCTACACCTTC. This sequence encodes CASSWGRDGYTF. Combining the CDR3 with reference TRBV5-6 and TRBJ1-2 gives the whole variable domain DAGVTQSPTHLIKTRGQQVTLRCSPKSGHDTVSWYQQALGQGPQFIFQYYEEEERQRGNFPDRFSGHQFPNYSSELNVNALLLGDSALYLCASSWGRDGYTFGSGTRLTVV.

This clonotype was observed many times. This chain links TRBV20-1 with TRBJ2-3; TRBD2 matches 7 bases. The V gene's germline CDR1 is DFQATT and CDR2 SNEGSKA (reference sequence). CDR3 length: 13 residues. V trimming: 5 bases; J trimming: 1 base; junction bases outside the gene matches: 3. CDR3 DNA: TGCAGTGCTCCCAGCGGGGGCACAGATACGCAGTATTTT. Residues: CSAPSGGTDTQYF.

The rearrangement uses TRBV2 and TRBJ1-6, with 10 positions matching TRBD1. The germline V gene encodes CDR1 SNHLY and CDR2 FYNNEI. V was pared by 4 bases and J by 2 bases, with 8 bases of the junction left unmatched. The CDR3 totals 18 residues. The CDR3 sequence: CASSGVGTGATYNSPLHF. For the CDR3, the DNA is TGTGCCAGCAGTGGGGTAGGGACAGGGGCCACCTATAATTCACCCCTCCACTTT.